These 7 T cell receptor beta chains came from one sample sequenced in a study of T cell responses to AZD1222 COVID-19 vaccine. TCRdb's copy holds only in-frame clones and misses some; the assay was immunoSEQ multiplex PCR. The table records about 150,000 clones, 90% of them present only once. The input for sequencing was peripheral blood, taken 28 days after the second AZD1222 dose. These receptor sequences come from an adult who received the AZD1222 COVID-19 vaccine.

This clone has a single count. The chain has TRBV30 and TRBJ2-7, with TRBD1 as a possible D gene (6 bases). The CDR3 sequence is 15 residues long. The V and J ends lost 4 bases and 3 bases respectively, with 19 bases between them. Looked up from germline, CDR1 is GTSNPN and CDR2 is SVGIG (reference sequence). The CDR3 DNA reads TGTGCCTGGATGACCACCGGGACACACGGCTACGAGCAGTACTTC. This gives the protein CAWMTTGTHGYEQYF.

The V call is TRBV14, the J call TRBJ1-1, with D possibly matching TRBD1 (6 bases). Germline CDR1 reads SGHDN; CDR2 reads FVKESK. This CDR3 contains 19 residues. Trimming took off 1 base at V and 3 bases at J, with 24 bases between the two ends. CDR3 coding DNA: TGTGCCAGCAGCCAAGTAATCCGTCGGGGGGCGCGTTCGGACACTGAAGCTTTCTTT. It translates to CASSQVIRRGARSDTEAFF.

J is TRBJ2-7 and V is TRBV27; 9 bases agree with TRBD1. Germline values: CDR1 MNHEY, CDR2 SMNVEV (reference sequence). This CDR3 region has 15 residues. J lost 6 bases, V lost 2 bases, and 8 bases had no gene match. The CDR3 DNA sequence: TGTGCCAGCAGTTTAAGGTGGACAGGGGAGGGCGAGCAGTACTTC. This codes for CASSLRWTGEGEQYF.

V usage is TRBV28 and J usage is TRBJ2-1; D is unclear. Germline CDR1 and CDR2: MDHEN and SYDVKM. V lost 2 bases and J 0 bases, leaving 8 bases between the germline ends. The CDR3 covers 15 residues. The CDR3 spells CASSLGDTSYNEQFF. CDR3 nucleotide sequence: TGTGCCAGCAGTTTAGGGGATACCTCCTACAATGAGCAGTTCTTC.

Comment on this clone: In the same sample, other DNA sequences code for this CDR3. The rearrangement joins TRBV2 to TRBJ1-1; D call uncertain. Germline V gene data show CDR1 as SNHLY and CDR2 as FYNNEI. Trimming took 1 base from V and 3 from J, leaving 6 bases between them. The CDR3 totals 13 residues. CDR3 residues: CASSEDRDTEAFF. Here the CDR3 DNA reads TGTGCCAGCAGTGAAGATAGGGACACTGAAGCTTTCTTT.

V usage is TRBV6-1 and J usage is TRBJ2-1, with 15 positions matching TRBD2. V was pared by 3 bases and J by 7 bases, with 1 base of the junction left unmatched. Germline V lookup: CDR1 MNHNS, CDR2 SASEGT. The CDR3 runs to 15 residues. CDR3 sequence reads: CASSEGLAGGNEQFF. The DNA of the CDR3 is TGTGCCAGCAGTGAGGGACTAGCGGGAGGAAATGAGCAGTTCTTC.

The J gene is TRBJ1-3, the V gene TRBV2; the D gene is possibly TRBD1 (5 bases). Germline CDR1 reads SNHLY; CDR2 reads FYNNEI. CDR3 length equals 14 residues. Trimming shortened V by 5 bases and J by 8 bases, and 16 bases separated the two germline ends. DNA for the CDR3: TGTGCCAGCAGTAAGGACATCGTAGGAGACACCATATATTTT. It yields the protein CASSKDIVGDTIYF.